This is a list of T cell receptor beta chains from one sample in a study of blood T cell repertoires in COVID-19. Clones were sequenced by immunoSEQ multiplex PCR, and TCRdb holds only the in-frame ones, with some missing. Found here are over 200,000 clones, roughly 89% of them singletons; the top ten hold 2.2%. Sequencing was done on a sample of peripheral blood. The source of these receptors is a man aged 25 to 40 who had recovered from COVID-19. Each CDR3 is given with its conserved first and last residue. A D gene is named only where the DNA matches it firmly. Size tells how often a clone was seen (once, few, many) or the class of an expanded clone, and some rows leave it out.

v_gene	j_gene	abundance	d_gene	CDR3nt	CDR3aa
TRBV11-3	TRBJ2-3	-	-	TGTGCCAGCAGCTGGCGCCCGGGGGAGGCGCAGTATTTT	CASSWRPGEAQYF
TRBV27	TRBJ1-2	-	TRBD1	TGTGCCAGCAGTGCCATTGGACAGGGCAGGGGCTACACCTTC	CASSAIGQGRGYTF
TRBV6-5	TRBJ1-1	-	-	TGTGCCAGCAGGATGGGCATGAACACTGAAGCTTTCTTT	CASRMGMNTEAFF
TRBV9	TRBJ2-2	-	-	TGTGCCAGCAGCGTAACGACTACGAGGGAGCTGTTTTTT	CASSVTTTRELFF
TRBV7-9	TRBJ1-1	-	-	TGTGCCAGCAGCCGGCCGGGGGTGGGTGAAGCTTTCTTT	CASSRPGVGEAFF
TRBV5-1	TRBJ1-1	once	TRBD1	TGCGCCAGCAGCCCGAGGACAGGGGGAATAACTGAAGCTTTCTTT	CASSPRTGGITEAFF
TRBV18	TRBJ1-1	-	-	TGTGCCAGCTCACCAATATCGGGCGGGTCTGAAGCTTTCTTT	CASSPISGGSEAFF
TRBV10-1	TRBJ2-2	few	TRBD1	TGCGCCAGGTGCCCCGAAGACAGGGTGGGTACGAACACCGGGGAGCTGTTTTTT	CARCPEDRVGTNTGELFF
TRBV5-4	TRBJ2-7	-	TRBD2	TGTGCCAGCAGCCCCGGGACTAGCGGGGGGTGGCGCCACGAGCAGTACTTC	CASSPGTSGGWRHEQYF
TRBV7-9	TRBJ1-3	-	-	TGTGCCAGCAGCTTAGAGGCTAGCAAGATATATTTT	CASSLEASKIYF
TRBV27	TRBJ1-6	-	TRBD1	TGTGCCAGCACCCCAGGGGGCGAGGGGTCACCCCTCCACTTT	CASTPGGEGSPLHF
TRBV7-2	TRBJ2-1	-	TRBD2	TGTGCCAGCATGTTTCTAGCGGGGGGGTACAATGAGCAGTTCTTC	CASMFLAGGYNEQFF
TRBV5-1	TRBJ1-4	-	-	TGCGCCAGCAGCCTTAGCGGACGAACTAATGAAAAACTGTTTTTT	CASSLSGRTNEKLFF
TRBV23-1	TRBJ1-2	-	-	TGCGCCAGCAGTCAATGGACAGCCATAACCTACTATGGCTACACCTTC	CASSQWTAITYYGYTF
TRBV4-2	TRBJ2-2	-	TRBD1	TGTGCCAGCAGCCTCCGGGACAGGGGAAGCGGGGAGCTGTTTTTT	CASSLRDRGSGELFF
TRBV12-5	TRBJ2-1	-	TRBD2	TGTGCTAGTGGTGCAGGACTAGCCGGAGGTGAGCAGTTCTTC	CASGAGLAGGEQFF
TRBV9	TRBJ2-2	-	-	TGTGCCAGCAGCGTAGGTTCGCGGGGCGGGGAGCTGTTTTTT	CASSVGSRGGELFF
TRBV10-1	TRBJ2-7	-	-	TGCGCCAGCAGTGAGTCGGAGGGCTACGAGCAGTACTTC	CASSESEGYEQYF
TRBV5-1	TRBJ1-3	-	TRBD1	TGCGCCAGCAGCCCTGGACAGGGAGCAAACACCATATATTTT	CASSPGQGANTIYF
TRBV13	TRBJ2-3	-	TRBD2	TGTGCCAGCAGCTTAAGGCGGGGGGGACCAGATACGCAGTATTTT	CASSLRRGGPDTQYF
TRBV19	TRBJ1-2	once	-	TGTGCCAGCCGGGGGGCCATGGCCAACACCTTC	CASRGAMANTF
TRBV4-1	TRBJ1-4	-	-	TGCGCCAGCAGCCAAGCCTCAGGGGCTACTAATGAAAAACTGTTTTTT	CASSQASGATNEKLFF
TRBV6-5	TRBJ1-2	few	-	TGTGCCAGCTTCGAGAACTATGGCTACACCTTC	CASFENYGYTF
TRBV14	TRBJ1-2	-	-	TGTGCCAGCAGCCAAGATAACGCAGTTGGTGGCTACACCTTC	CASSQDNAVGGYTF
TRBV7-2	TRBJ1-2	-	-	TGTGCCAGCAGCTTCTGGGGGATCGGAGGGTATGGCTACACCTTC	CASSFWGIGGYGYTF
TRBV7-8	TRBJ2-1	-	TRBD2	TGTGCCAGCAGCGGCGGGGGGGCCCAACCTAGATACAATGAGCAGTTCTTC	CASSGGGAQPRYNEQFF
TRBV6-2/TRBV6-3	TRBJ2-7	-	-	TGTGCCAGCGGCCGGGACAACTCCTACGAGCAGTACTTC	CASGRDNSYEQYF
TRBV21-1	TRBJ1-5	-	-	TGTGCCAGCAGCAAAGGGGCCCTTAGCAATCAGCCCCAGCATTTT	CASSKGALSNQPQHF
TRBV11-3	TRBJ1-5	-	-	TGTGCCAGCAGCTTAGACAGGGCAGGGCCGGCCCAGCATTTT	CASSLDRAGPAQHF
TRBV2	TRBJ1-5	many	TRBD1	TGTGCCAGCAGTCCGGACAGGGTCAGTCAGCCCCAGCATTTT	CASSPDRVSQPQHF
TRBV19	TRBJ1-5	-	TRBD1	TGTGCCAGTAGTATTTGGGGACAGTTTAGCAATCAGCCCCAGCATTTT	CASSIWGQFSNQPQHF
TRBV11-2	TRBJ1-1	-	TRBD1	TGTGCCAGCAGGCAGACAGGGGGCACTGAAGCTTTCTTT	CASRQTGGTEAFF
TRBV24-1	TRBJ1-2	-	-	TGTGCCACCAGTGACCATAACTCATATGGCTACACCTTC	CATSDHNSYGYTF
TRBV11-3	TRBJ1-5	once	TRBD1	TGTGCCAGCAGCTTAGATCGAGGGGGCATGGAAAATCAGCCCCAGCATTTT	CASSLDRGGMENQPQHF
TRBV7-9	TRBJ2-5	-	-	TGTGCCAGCAGCTTAGGCCAGGGGTATAGGGAGACCCAGTACTTC	CASSLGQGYRETQYF
TRBV7-8	TRBJ2-5	-	-	TGTGCCAGCAGCCGTGGACAATATCAAGAGACCCAGTACTTC	CASSRGQYQETQYF
TRBV18	TRBJ1-4	-	-	TGTGCCAGCTCACCCCGATCAGGGCGATCTAATGAAAAACTGTTTTTT	CASSPRSGRSNEKLFF
TRBV19	TRBJ2-5	-	-	TGTGCCAGATTAAAGGGGGTTCGGGAGACCCAGTACTTC	CARLKGVRETQYF
TRBV27	TRBJ1-2	few	TRBD1	TGTGCCAGCAGCTGGGGACAGGGGCCATGGGGCTATGGCTACACCTTC	CASSWGQGPWGYGYTF
TRBV5-4	TRBJ1-2	-	-	TGTGCCAGCAACCCAGGGGACGGAGTTCGGTATGGCTACACCTTC	CASNPGDGVRYGYTF
TRBV29-1	TRBJ2-5	once	-	TGCAGCGTTGTAGGCCTGGGCTTCCAAGAGACCCAGTACTTC	CSVVGLGFQETQYF
TRBV19	TRBJ1-6	-	TRBD1	TGTGCCAGTGATGGACAGGGAAATTCACCCCTCCACTTT	CASDGQGNSPLHF
TRBV24-1	TRBJ2-7	few	TRBD1	TGTGCCACCAGTGATTTACGGACAGGGGCCTACGAGCAGTACTTC	CATSDLRTGAYEQYF
TRBV13	TRBJ2-1	-	-	TGTGCCAGCAGCTTATTTAGCGAGCAGTTCTTC	CASSLFSEQFF
TRBV9	TRBJ2-3	-	-	TGTGCCAGCAGCCCCGCCAGGGATACGCAGTATTTT	CASSPARDTQYF
TRBV5-1	TRBJ2-3	-	TRBD2	TGCGCCAGCGACCTAGCGGGGAACACAGATACGCAGTATTTT	CASDLAGNTDTQYF
TRBV3-1/TRBV3-2	TRBJ1-2	-	-	TGTGCCAGCAGCCGACAGGACGGCTACACCTTC	CASSRQDGYTF
TRBV5-1	TRBJ2-3	-	-	TGCGCCAGCAGCTTCGGTGCCGTGGGGAGTCGGCCAGATACGCAGTATTTT	CASSFGAVGSRPDTQYF
TRBV12-2	TRBJ2-3	-	-	TGTGCAAGTCGCTTAGGGGGACTAGCGGGTAACCGGAGTGGCACAGATACGCAGTATTTT	CASRLGGLAGNRSGTDTQYF
TRBV7-8	TRBJ2-7	-	-	TGTGCCAGCAGCCCAGCCCCGGTTCTGCACGAGCAGTACTTC	CASSPAPVLHEQYF
TRBV5-1	TRBJ2-1	-	TRBD2	TGCGCCAGCAGCTCCGAGCGGGGGGCTTACAATGAGCAGTTCTTC	CASSSERGAYNEQFF
TRBV5-1	TRBJ1-4	-	TRBD1	TGCGCCAGCAGCCTCGGAGGACAGGGGGCGGGTGAAAAACTGTTTTTT	CASSLGGQGAGEKLFF
TRBV7-2	TRBJ2-1	-	-	TGTGCCAGCAGTTCCAGGGTCTATGAGCAGTTCTTC	CASSSRVYEQFF
TRBV28	TRBJ1-5	-	-	TGTGCCAGCAGTTTATCCGGGGGGGGCAATCAGCCCCAGCATTTT	CASSLSGGGNQPQHF
TRBV7-6	TRBJ2-7	-	-	TGTGCCAGCAGCTTAGCGGCAGGGATCTCCTACGAGCAGTACTTC	CASSLAAGISYEQYF
TRBV19	TRBJ1-5	once	-	TGTGCCAGTAGTCCGCGAGAGTCGGTCGATCAGCCCCAGCATTTT	CASSPRESVDQPQHF
TRBV6-5	TRBJ2-7	many	-	TGTGCCAGCAGTTACGGCCGAAGCTCCTACGAGCAGTACTTC	CASSYGRSSYEQYF
TRBV27	TRBJ1-5	-	-	TGTGCCAGCAGTCCAGACAGGCGCGCCCAGCATTTT	CASSPDRRAQHF
TRBV5-4	TRBJ1-3	-	-	TGTGCCAGCAGCTTCTACTCTGGAAACACCATATATTTT	CASSFYSGNTIYF
TRBV27	TRBJ2-7	-	TRBD2	TGTGCCAGCAGTTTATCCCCGGGGGGGGCCCACGAGCAGTACTTC	CASSLSPGGAHEQYF